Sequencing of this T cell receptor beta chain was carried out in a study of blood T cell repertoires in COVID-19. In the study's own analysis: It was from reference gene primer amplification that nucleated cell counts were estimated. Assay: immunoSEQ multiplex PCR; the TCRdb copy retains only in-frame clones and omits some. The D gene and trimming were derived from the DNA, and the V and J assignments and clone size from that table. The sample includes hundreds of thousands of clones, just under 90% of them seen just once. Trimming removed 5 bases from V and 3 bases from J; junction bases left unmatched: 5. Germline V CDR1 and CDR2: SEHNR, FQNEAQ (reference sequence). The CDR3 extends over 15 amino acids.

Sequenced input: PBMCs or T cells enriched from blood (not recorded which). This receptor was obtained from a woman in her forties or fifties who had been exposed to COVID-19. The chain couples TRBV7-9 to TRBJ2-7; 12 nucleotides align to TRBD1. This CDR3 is CASSKGQGAHYEQYF. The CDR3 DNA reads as TGTGCCAGCAGCAAGGGACAGGGGGCCCACTACGAGCAGTACTTC.